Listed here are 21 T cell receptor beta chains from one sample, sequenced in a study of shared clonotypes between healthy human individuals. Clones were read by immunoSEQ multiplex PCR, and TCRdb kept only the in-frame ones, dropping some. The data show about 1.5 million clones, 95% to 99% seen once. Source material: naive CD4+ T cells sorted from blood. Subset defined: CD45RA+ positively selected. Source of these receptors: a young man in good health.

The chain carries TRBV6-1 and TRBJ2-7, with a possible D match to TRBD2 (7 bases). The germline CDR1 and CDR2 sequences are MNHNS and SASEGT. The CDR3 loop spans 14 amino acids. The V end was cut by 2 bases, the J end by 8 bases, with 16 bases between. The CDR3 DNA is TGTGCCAGCAGTGAAAATAGGGGGGGCCTACAGCAGTACTTC. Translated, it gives CASSENRGGLQQYF.

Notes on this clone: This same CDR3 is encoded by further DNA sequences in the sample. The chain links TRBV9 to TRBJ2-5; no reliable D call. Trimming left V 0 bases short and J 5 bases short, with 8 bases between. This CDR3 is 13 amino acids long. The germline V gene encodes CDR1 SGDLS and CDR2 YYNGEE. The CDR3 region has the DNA TGTGCCAGCAGCGTAGATAGTCTGGAGACCCAGTACTTC. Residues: CASSVDSLETQYF. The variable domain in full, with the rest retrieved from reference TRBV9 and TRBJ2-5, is DSGVTQTPKHLITATGQRVTLRCSPRSGDLSVYWYQQSLDQGLQFLIQYYNGEERAKGNILERFSAQQFPDLHSELNLSSLELGDSALYFCASSVDSLETQYFGPGTRLLVL.

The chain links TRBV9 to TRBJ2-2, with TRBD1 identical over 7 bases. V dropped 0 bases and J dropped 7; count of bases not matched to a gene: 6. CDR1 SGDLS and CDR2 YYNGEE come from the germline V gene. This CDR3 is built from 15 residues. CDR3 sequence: CASSVVRGQDGELFF. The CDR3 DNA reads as TGTGCCAGCAGCGTAGTGAGGGGGCAGGACGGGGAGCTGTTTTTT.

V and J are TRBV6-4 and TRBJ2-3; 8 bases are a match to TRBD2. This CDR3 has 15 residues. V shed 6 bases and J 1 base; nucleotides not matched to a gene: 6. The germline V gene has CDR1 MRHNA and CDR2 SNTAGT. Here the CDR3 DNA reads TGTGCCAGCAGCCGAGCGGGAGTCGGCACAGATACGCAGTATTTT. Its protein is CASSRAGVGTDTQYF.

CDR3 sequence reads: CASGEGVRADTQYF. CDR3 nucleotide sequence: TGTGCCAGTGGGGAAGGTGTGAGAGCAGATACGCAGTATTTT. The gene calls are TRBV28 and TRBJ2-3, with no clear D. The CDR3 sequence is 14 residues long. Per germline, CDR1 MDHEN and CDR2 SYDVKM. V gave up 9 bases and J gave up 4 bases, with 17 bases separating them.

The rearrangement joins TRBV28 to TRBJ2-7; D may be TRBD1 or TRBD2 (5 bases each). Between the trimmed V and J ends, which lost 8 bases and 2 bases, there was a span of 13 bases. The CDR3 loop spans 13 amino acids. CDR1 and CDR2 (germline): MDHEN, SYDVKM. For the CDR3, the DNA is TGTGCCAGCGGGGGAATCCAAACCTACGAGCAGTACTTC. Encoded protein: CASGGIQTYEQYF.

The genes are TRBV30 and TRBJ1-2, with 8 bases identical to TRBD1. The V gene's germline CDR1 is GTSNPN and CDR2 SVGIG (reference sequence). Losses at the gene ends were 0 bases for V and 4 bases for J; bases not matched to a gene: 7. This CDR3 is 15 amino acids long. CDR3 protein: CAWSVRQGTVYGYTF. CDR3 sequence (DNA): TGTGCCTGGAGTGTCAGACAGGGGACGGTCTATGGCTACACCTTC.

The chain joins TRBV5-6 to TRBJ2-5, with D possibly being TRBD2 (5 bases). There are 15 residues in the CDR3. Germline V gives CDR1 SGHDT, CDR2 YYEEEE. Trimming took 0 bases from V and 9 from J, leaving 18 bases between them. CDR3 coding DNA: TGTGCCAGCAGCTTGGCATCGACGGGCGGAGGAGCCCAGTACTTC. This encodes CASSLASTGGGAQYF.

The DNA of the CDR3 is TGTGCCAGCAGCTTAGAAACGAGACAGGACTACAATGAGCAGTTCTTC. It codes for CASSLETRQDYNEQFF. The genes are TRBV11-3 and TRBJ2-1; D is perhaps TRBD1 (6 bases). Germline lookup yields CDR1 SGHNT and CDR2 YENEEA. This CDR3 has 16 residues. Trimming pared 0 bases from V and 3 bases from J, leaving 12 bases between.

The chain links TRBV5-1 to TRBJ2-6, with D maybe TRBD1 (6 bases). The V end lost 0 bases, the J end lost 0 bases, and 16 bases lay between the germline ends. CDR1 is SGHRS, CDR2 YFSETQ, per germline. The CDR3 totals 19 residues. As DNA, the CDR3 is TGCGCCAGCAGCTTGGGGACAGACCCATCTCACTCTGGGGCCAACGTCCTGACTTTC. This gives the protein CASSLGTDPSHSGANVLTF.

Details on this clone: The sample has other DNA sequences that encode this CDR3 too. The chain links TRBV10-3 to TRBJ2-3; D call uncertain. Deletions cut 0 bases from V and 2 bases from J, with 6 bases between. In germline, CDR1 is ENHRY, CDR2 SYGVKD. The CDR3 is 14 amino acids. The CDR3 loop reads CAISESGFTDTQYF. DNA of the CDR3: TGTGCCATCAGTGAGTCCGGTTTCACAGATACGCAGTATTTT.

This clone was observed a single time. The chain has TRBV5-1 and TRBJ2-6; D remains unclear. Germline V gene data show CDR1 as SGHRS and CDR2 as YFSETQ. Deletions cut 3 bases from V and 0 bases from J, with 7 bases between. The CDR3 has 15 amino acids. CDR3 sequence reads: CASSSQNSGANVLTF. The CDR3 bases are TGCGCCAGCAGCTCTCAGAACTCTGGGGCCAACGTCCTGACTTTC. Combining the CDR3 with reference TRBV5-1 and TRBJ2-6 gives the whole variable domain KAGVTQTPRYLIKTRGQQVTLSCSPISGHRSVSWYQQTPGQGLQFLFEYFSETQRNKGNFPGRFSGRQFSNSRSEMNVSTLELGDSALYLCASSSQNSGANVLTFGAGSRLTVL.

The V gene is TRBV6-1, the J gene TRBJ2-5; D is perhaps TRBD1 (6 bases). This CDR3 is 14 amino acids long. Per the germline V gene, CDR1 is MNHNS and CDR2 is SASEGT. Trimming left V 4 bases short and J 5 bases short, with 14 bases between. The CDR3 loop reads CASSATGLGETQYF. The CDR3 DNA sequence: TGTGCCAGCAGTGCGACAGGCTTGGGGGAGACCCAGTACTTC.

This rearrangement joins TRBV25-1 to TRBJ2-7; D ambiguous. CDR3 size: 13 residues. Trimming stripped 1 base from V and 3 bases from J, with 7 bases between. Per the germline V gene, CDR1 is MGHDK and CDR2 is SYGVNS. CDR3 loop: CASSESEIYEQYF. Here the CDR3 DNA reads TGTGCCAGCAGTGAATCAGAGATCTACGAGCAGTACTTC.

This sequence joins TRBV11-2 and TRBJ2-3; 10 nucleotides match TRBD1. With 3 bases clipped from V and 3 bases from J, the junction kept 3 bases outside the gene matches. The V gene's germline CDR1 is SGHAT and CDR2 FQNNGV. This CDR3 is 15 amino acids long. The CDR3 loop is CASSFRTGGTDTQYF. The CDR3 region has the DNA TGTGCCAGCAGCTTTCGGACAGGGGGGACAGATACGCAGTATTTT.

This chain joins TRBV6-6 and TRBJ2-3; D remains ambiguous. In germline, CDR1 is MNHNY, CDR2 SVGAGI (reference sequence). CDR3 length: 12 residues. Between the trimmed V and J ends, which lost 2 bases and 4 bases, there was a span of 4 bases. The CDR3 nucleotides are TGTGCCAGCAGTTACGTGGCAGATACGCAGTATTTT. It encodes CASSYVADTQYF.

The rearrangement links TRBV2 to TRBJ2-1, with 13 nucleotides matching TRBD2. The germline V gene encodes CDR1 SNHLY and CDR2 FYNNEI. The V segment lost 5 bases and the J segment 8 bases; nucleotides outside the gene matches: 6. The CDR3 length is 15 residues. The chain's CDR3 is CASSPTSGRRYEQFF. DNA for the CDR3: TGTGCCAGCAGTCCGACTAGCGGGAGGAGGTATGAGCAGTTCTTC.

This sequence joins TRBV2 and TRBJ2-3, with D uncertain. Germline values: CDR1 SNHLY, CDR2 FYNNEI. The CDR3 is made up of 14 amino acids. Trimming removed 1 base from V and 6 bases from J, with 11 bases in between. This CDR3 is CASSEVVVADTQYF. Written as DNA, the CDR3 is TGTGCCAGCAGTGAAGTGGTAGTAGCCGATACGCAGTATTTT.

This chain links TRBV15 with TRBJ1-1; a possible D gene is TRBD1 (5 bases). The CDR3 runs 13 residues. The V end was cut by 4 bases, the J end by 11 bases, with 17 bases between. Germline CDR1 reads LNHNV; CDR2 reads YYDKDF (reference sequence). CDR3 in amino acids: CATSIDPQGAAFF. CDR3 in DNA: TGTGCCACCAGCATCGATCCTCAAGGGGCGGCTTTCTTT.

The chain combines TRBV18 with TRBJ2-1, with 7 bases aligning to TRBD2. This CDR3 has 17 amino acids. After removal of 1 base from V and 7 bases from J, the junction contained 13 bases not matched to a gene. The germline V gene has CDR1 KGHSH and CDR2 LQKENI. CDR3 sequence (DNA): TGTGCCAGCTCACCACGGAGGTCGCTAGCGGAGACGAATGAGCAGTTCTTC. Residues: CASSPRRSLAETNEQFF. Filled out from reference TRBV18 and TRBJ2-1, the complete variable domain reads NAGVMQNPRHLVRRRGQEARLRCSPMKGHSHVYWYRQLPEEGLKFMVYLQKENIIDESGMPKERFSAEFPKEGPSILRIQQVVRGDSAAYFCASSPRRSLAETNEQFFGPGTRLTVL.

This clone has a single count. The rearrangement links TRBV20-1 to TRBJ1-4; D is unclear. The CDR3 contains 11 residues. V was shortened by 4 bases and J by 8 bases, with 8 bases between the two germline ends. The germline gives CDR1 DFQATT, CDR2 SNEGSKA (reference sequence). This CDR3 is CSAKSGEKLFF. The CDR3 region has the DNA TGCAGTGCTAAGTCCGGCGAAAAACTGTTTTTT.